This paragraph covers one T cell receptor beta chain sequence. In germline, CDR1 is SGHRS, CDR2 YFSETQ. The CDR3 contains 15 residues. Trimming cost V 10 bases and J 3 bases, with 21 bases left between them. This record belongs to a study of blood T cell repertoires in COVID-19. Looking at the study overall: Spain, Italy and the United States supplied samples that represented acute and convalescent COVID-19. Nucleic acid was either cDNA or gDNA, and it came from T cells, B-cell-depleted T cells, or PBMCs.

Per the original data handling: Estimates of nucleated cell counts were drawn from the amplification of reference gene primers. Sequencing was performed with immunoSEQ multiplex PCR; in TCRdb, only in-frame clones are kept and a portion is missing. V and J calls and clone size are copied from that table; D and trimming were computed from the DNA. Found here are approximately 150,000 clones, around three quarters of them singletons; the top ten hold 4% to 4.5%. The chain has TRBV5-1 and TRBJ2-3; maybe TRBD1 (5 bases). The receptor's source is a man aged 55 to 70 with acute or convalescent COVID-19. Material for sequencing was peripheral blood. The CDR3, as DNA: TGCGCCCGCGCCGTACAGGAGAATCGAACAGATACGCAGTATTTT. This gives the protein CARAVQENRTDTQYF.